Below are 9 T cell receptor beta chains sequenced from a single sample in a study of T cells in Graves' hyperthyroidism and ophthalmopathy. Researchers took RNA transcripts and amplified the TCR beta CDR3 regions from them. First-round RT-PCR with HTBI primers amplified the TCR CDR3 region. MiXCR, run by TCRdb on the multiplex PCR reads, gives a single entry per CDR3 protein. The sample consists of some 500,000 distinct CDR3 sequences, approximately 14% of them appearing once. The sample taken for sequencing was blood. The receptors were gathered from a young woman with Graves' hyperthyroidism.

This clonotype was picked up many times. The CDR3, as DNA: TGTGCCAGCAGTCTCGACCCGGGCTACCAGCCCCAGCATTTT. Its translation: CASSLDPGYQPQHF. The gene calls are TRBV2 and TRBJ1-5, with unresolved D. Trimming removed 5 bases at V and 7 bases at J, with 15 bases between. Looked up from germline, CDR1 is SNHLY and CDR2 is FYNNEI. CDR3 length: 14 amino acids.

The chain is built from TRBV7-3 and TRBJ2-6; D is possibly TRBD1 (5 bases). V lost 4 bases, J lost 2 bases, and 9 bases lay in between. Germline CDR1 SGHTA, CDR2 FQGTGA. This CDR3 spans 15 amino acids. The CDR3 spells CASSSGRPGANVLTF. The CDR3 DNA is TGTGCCAGCAGCTCAGGGCGACCTGGGGCCAACGTCCTGACTTTC.

The rearrangement links TRBV6-6 to TRBJ2-1, with TRBD2 as a possible D gene (6 bases). The germline V gene has CDR1 MNHNY and CDR2 SVGAGI (reference sequence). This CDR3 spans 15 amino acids. V was cut by 2 bases and J by 3 bases, with 11 bases left in between. The DNA of the CDR3 is TGTGCCAGCAGTTACGGGACTCCCCGCTACAATGAGCAGTTCTTC. Amino acid sequence: CASSYGTPRYNEQFF.

The chain uses TRBV2 and TRBJ1-5; 8 nucleotides align to TRBD1. With 7 bases clipped from V and 5 bases from J, the junction kept 7 bases outside the gene matches. Germline values: CDR1 SNHLY, CDR2 FYNNEI. The CDR3 runs 14 residues. The CDR3 here is CASTRGQGDQPQHF. Written as DNA, the CDR3 is TGTGCCAGCACCAGGGGGCAGGGAGATCAGCCCCAGCATTTT.

This clonotype was found many times. The chain combines TRBV11-2 with TRBJ1-1; 7 positions match TRBD1. Germline V gene lookup returns CDR1 SGHAT and CDR2 FQNNGV. The CDR3 consists of 14 residues. Trimming cost V 5 bases and J 11 bases; bases outside gene matches: 14. The CDR3 is CASSPGTASYRAFF. DNA for the CDR3: TGTGCCAGCAGCCCCGGGACAGCCTCCTATAGGGCTTTCTTT.

This clonotype was seen at least ten times. The genes are TRBV27 and TRBJ1-1; D gene uncertain. The CDR3 has 11 residues. The germline V gene has CDR1 MNHEY and CDR2 SMNVEV (reference sequence). Trimming removed 4 bases at V and 3 bases at J, with 3 bases between. The CDR3 sequence: CASSSHTEAFF. The CDR3 nucleotides read TGTGCCAGCAGTTCCCACACTGAAGCTTTCTTT.

In regard to this clonotype: One end of the junction does not line up with germline, which may come from a read error. The chain has TRBV5-1 and TRBJ2-1; D is perhaps TRBD2 (5 bases). The CDR3 length is 14 residues. Looked up from germline, CDR1 is SGHRS and CDR2 is YFSETQ. CDR3 in amino acids: CASNPRESYNEQFF. As DNA, the CDR3 is TGTGCCAGCAACCCCCGGGAATCCTACAATGAGCAGTTCTTC.

A few counts support this clonotype. V gene TRBV15 combines with J gene TRBJ1-3; D call uncertain. The germline V and J ends were trimmed by 0 bases and 6 bases, with 3 bases remaining between them. Germline assignment: CDR1 LNHNV and CDR2 YYDKDF (reference sequence). This CDR3 is 12 amino acids long. Here the CDR3 DNA reads TGTGCCACCAGCAGAGATCTAAACACCATATATTTT. Encoded protein: CATSRDLNTIYF.

This clonotype was counted at least ten times. The V and J genes are TRBV2 and TRBJ1-5; no clear D gene. The germline CDR1 and CDR2 sequences are SNHLY and FYNNEI. With 1 base removed from V and 6 bases from J, the gap between germline ends came to 4 bases. The CDR3 sequence is 12 residues long. DNA for the CDR3: TGTGCCAGCAGTGAAGGGGGTCAGCCCCAGCATTTT. As protein: CASSEGGQPQHF.